This TCR beta chain was sequenced during a study of patients and donors after allogeneic stem cell transplantation (dated by TCRdb to 2018 to 2021). Sequences DFQATT (CDR1) and SNEGSKA (CDR2) are obtained from the germline V gene (reference sequence). The CDR3 holds 16 amino acids from the cysteine to the phenylalanine. Only the CDR3 region is kept as DNA, spanning 48 bases read in frame from base 1. V ends up 0 bases short and J 4 bases short, with an unmatched junction base count of 5. In this sample, this clonotype turned up once. Its specific antigen is unknown. Per-nucleotide qualities are absent, and no much larger clonotype sits a single base away. One read alone lends weak support. Receptors were amplified or captured by RT-PCR. The instrument given in TCRdb is NextSeq 550. TCRdb reprocessed the public reads (quality trimming at Q25 with fastp, clone calling with MiXCR) and kept in-frame beta chains. All rows with the same CDR3 protein become a single entry with the most common DNA and genes. The sample contains 90,000 to 120,000 distinct CDR3 sequences, less than 45% of them found a single time. Under 30% of the sample is taken by the ten largest.

The sequence links TRBV20-1 to TRBJ2-7; TRBD2 fits 14 bases in the junction. Sequencing used blood, either unsorted or a sorted T cell fraction (not recorded which). This sequence was found in a human donor who was either an allogeneic HSCT recipient or a stem cell or donor lymphocyte infusion donor (not recorded which). It is not recorded whose cells these are; they may come from a transplant donor. For the CDR3, the sequence is CSARDGRTSGRYEQYF. The DNA is as follows: TGCAGTGCTAGAGACGGTCGGACTAGCGGGAGGTACGAGCAGTACTTC.